This TCR beta chain was recovered during a study of T cell clonotyping in hematopoietic cell transplantation. Study-level findings and limits: Higher Inverse Simpson Index values in graft donor and pretransplant recipient predicted broader posttransplant TCR diversity. Few recipient clonotypes overlapped donors; over 97% were de novo at given depth. After transplant, recipient diversity fell while pathologically expanded clonotypes grew through day 180.

Time point noted: recipient sample about 28 days before transplant, after cytoreduction. Blood collection times were about day -28 and days 30, 100, 180 posttransplant. For this clone: Its target is not known.

The protocol was immunoSEQ multiplex PCR, while the TCRdb copy is restricted to in-frame clones and leaves out a portion. The sample records more than 20,000 clones, roughly nine tenths being singletons. Per germline, CDR1 SGHAT and CDR2 FQDESV (reference sequence). With V trimmed by 5 bases and J by 4 bases, 7 bases remained unmatched. The CDR3 spans 15 residues. The sequence came from a man between 18 and 29 years old with biphenotypic leukemia. Some clones in this sample may be carry-over from other donors' samples. The sequenced sample was peripheral blood mononuclear cells, obtained before stem cell transplant. This chain joins TRBV11-1 and TRBJ2-3, with 9 bases lining up with TRBD1. In DNA, the CDR3 is TGTGCCAGCAGCCCGGACAGGGGTATCGCAGATACGCAGTATTTT. It is translated as CASSPDRGIADTQYF.